This T cell receptor (beta chain) is drawn from a study of blood T cells in healthy people across ages. The study, taken as a whole, reports: Diversity was estimated from one million T cells, and these estimates were considered underestimates. In these data, TCR beta diversity tracked strongly with naive T cell percentage.

Isolated per sample were at least 7 million PBMCs. The second PCR ran about 6 to 11 cycles with a sample-barcoded 5' primer and J-beta primers. Every cDNA molecule bore a tag from a template-switch adaptor containing 12 random nucleotides. In TCRdb, the 5' RACE reads were re-called with MiXCR into one record per CDR3 protein. The repertoire includes approximately 850,000 distinct CDR3 sequences, more than 40% of them detected once, and roughly 19% sits in the top ten. Per germline, CDR1 SGHNT and CDR2 YENEEA. The CDR3 is 14 amino acids. V shed 6 bases and J 3 bases; nucleotides not matched to a gene: 6. As to this clonotype: Its antigen is not identified.

The sequenced sample consisted of blood. The chain has TRBV11-3 and TRBJ2-5, with 8 bases aligning to TRBD2. The TCR sequence derives from a man in his fifties or sixties in good health. CDR3 DNA: TGTGCCAGCAGATCCGGGGGGGGGAAAGAGACCCAGTACTTC. Translated, it gives CASRSGGGKETQYF.